The entry that follows covers one TCR beta chain sequence. The entry originates in a study of blood T cell repertoires in COVID-19. About the research overall: The samples span acute and convalescent COVID-19 from the United States, Italy and Spain. T cells, B-cell-depleted T cells, or PBMCs supplied cDNA or gDNA.

CDR3 length: 15 amino acids. V lost 2 bases and J lost 9, with 19 bases in between. Germline V lookup: CDR1 SNHLY, CDR2 FYNNEI. Original data processing: The authors estimated nucleated cell counts from reference gene primer amplification. Sequenced by immunoSEQ multiplex PCR; TCRdb stores in-frame clones only, minus some. V, J and clone size are taken as reported in that table, and D and trimming were inferred from the DNA itself. The table has roughly 50,000 clones, around 92% seen once; the top ten hold around a fifth. The receptor was derived from a human donor in a cohort sampled during active COVID-19. The V and J genes are TRBV2 and TRBJ2-5; a weak D match, TRBD2 (5 bases). The specimen sequenced was peripheral blood. CDR3 region: CASSENYGPGWAQYF. Written as DNA, the CDR3 is TGTGCCAGCAGTGAAAACTATGGCCCGGGATGGGCCCAGTACTTC.